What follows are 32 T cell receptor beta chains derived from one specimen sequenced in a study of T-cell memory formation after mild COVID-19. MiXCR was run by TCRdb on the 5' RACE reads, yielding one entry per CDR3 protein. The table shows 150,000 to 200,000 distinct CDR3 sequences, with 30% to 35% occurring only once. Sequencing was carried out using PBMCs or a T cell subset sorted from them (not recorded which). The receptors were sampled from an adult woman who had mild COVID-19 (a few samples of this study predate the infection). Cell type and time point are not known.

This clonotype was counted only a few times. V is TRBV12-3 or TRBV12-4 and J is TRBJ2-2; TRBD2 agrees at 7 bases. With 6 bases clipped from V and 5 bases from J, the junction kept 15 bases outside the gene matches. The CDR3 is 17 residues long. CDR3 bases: TGTGCCAGCAGCCGCGGGAGTGGAGGGCTAAGGACCGGGGAGCTGTTTTTT. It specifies CASSRGSGGLRTGELFF.

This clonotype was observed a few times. CDR3 DNA: TGTGCCAGCAGCGCTAGCGGAAACTACGAGCAGTACTTC. It codes for CASSASGNYEQYF. V usage is TRBV9 and J usage is TRBJ2-7; TRBD2 matches at 7 bases. This CDR3 is built from 13 residues. Germline assignment: CDR1 SGDLS and CDR2 YYNGEE. V gave up 3 bases and J gave up 3 bases; unmatched junction bases: 3. Supplemented by reference TRBV9 and TRBJ2-7, the full variable domain reads DSGVTQTPKHLITATGQRVTLRCSPRSGDLSVYWYQQSLDQGLQFLIQYYNGEERAKGNILERFSAQQFPDLHSELNLSSLELGDSALYFCASSASGNYEQYFGPGTRLTVT.

Here the CDR3 DNA reads TGTGCCAGCAGCTTTGGTGGCCAGGGTACCTACGAGCAGTACTTC. This sequence encodes CASSFGGQGTYEQYF. The chain has TRBV7-2 and TRBJ2-7, with a tentative D call TRBD1 (5 bases). The CDR3 loop spans 15 amino acids. Trimming left V 3 bases short and J 2 bases short, with 14 bases between. Germline CDR1 is SGHTA and CDR2 is FQGNSA.

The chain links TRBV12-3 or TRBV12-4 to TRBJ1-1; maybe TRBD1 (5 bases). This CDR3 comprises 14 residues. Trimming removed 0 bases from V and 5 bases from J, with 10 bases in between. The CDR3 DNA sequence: TGTGCCAGCAGTTTAGCGGGGGGAGCGACTGAAGCTTTCTTT. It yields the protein CASSLAGGATEAFF.

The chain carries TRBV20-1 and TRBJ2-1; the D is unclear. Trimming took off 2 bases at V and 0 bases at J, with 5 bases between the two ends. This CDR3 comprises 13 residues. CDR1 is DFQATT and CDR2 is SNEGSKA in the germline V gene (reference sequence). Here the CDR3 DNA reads TGCAGTGCTAGACGGTACTCCTACAATGAGCAGTTCTTC. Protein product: CSARRYSYNEQFF.

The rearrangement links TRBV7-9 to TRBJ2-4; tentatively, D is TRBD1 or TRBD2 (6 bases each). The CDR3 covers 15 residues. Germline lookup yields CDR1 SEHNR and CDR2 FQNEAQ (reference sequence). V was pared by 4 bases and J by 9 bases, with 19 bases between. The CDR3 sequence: CASSSPSKEGGIQYF. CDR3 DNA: TGTGCCAGCAGCTCACCCTCGAAGGAGGGGGGCATTCAGTACTTC.

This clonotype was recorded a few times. The CDR3 spells CSARAPLAAHYEQYF. The CDR3 DNA follows: TGCAGTGCTAGAGCCCCACTAGCGGCCCACTACGAGCAGTACTTC. The J gene is TRBJ2-7, the V gene TRBV20-1; 8 positions match TRBD2. The V and J ends lost 1 base and 3 bases, in that order; junction bases with no gene match: 8. The CDR3 length is 15 residues. Germline CDR1 DFQATT, CDR2 SNEGSKA (reference sequence).

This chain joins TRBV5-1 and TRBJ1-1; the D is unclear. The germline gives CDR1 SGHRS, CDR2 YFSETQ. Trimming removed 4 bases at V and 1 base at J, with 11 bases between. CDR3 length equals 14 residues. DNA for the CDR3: TGCGCCAGCAGCCCCTGGACGGGGAACACTGAAGCTTTCTTT. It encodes CASSPWTGNTEAFF. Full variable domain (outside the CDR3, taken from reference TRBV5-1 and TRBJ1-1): KAGVTQTPRYLIKTRGQQVTLSCSPISGHRSVSWYQQTPGQGLQFLFEYFSETQRNKGNFPGRFSGRQFSNSRSEMNVSTLELGDSALYLCASSPWTGNTEAFFGQGTRLTVV.

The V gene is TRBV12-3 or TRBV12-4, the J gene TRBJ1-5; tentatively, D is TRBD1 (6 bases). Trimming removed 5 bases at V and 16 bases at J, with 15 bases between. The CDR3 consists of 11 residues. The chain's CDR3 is CASSRDTNPHF. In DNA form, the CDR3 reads TGTGCCAGCAGTCGGGACACCAACCCACATTTT.

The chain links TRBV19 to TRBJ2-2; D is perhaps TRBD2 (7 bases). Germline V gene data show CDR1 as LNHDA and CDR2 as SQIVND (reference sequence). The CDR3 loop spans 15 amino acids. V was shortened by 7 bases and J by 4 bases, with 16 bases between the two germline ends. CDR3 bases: TGTGCCAGTAATATGAACGGGGGGCTCACCGGGGAGCTGTTTTTT. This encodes CASNMNGGLTGELFF.

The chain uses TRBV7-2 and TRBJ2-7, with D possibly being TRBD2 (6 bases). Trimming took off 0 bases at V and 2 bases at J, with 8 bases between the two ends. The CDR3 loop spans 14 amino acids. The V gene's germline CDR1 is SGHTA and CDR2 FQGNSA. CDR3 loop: CASSLAGLTYEQYF. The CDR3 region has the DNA TGTGCCAGCAGCTTAGCGGGACTCACCTACGAGCAGTACTTC.

The CDR3 here is CASSSRTQETQYF. CDR3 DNA: TGTGCCAGCTCTTCCCGGACTCAAGAGACCCAGTACTTC. The genes are TRBV18 and TRBJ2-5, with TRBD2 as a possible D gene (5 bases). V dropped 6 bases and J dropped 2 bases, with 10 bases sitting between them. Looked up from germline, CDR1 is KGHSH and CDR2 is LQKENI. The length of the CDR3 is 13 residues.

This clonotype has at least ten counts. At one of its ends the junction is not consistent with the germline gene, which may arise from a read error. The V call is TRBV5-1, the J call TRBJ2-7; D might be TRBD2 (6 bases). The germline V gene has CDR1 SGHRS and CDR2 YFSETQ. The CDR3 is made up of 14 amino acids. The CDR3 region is CASSFGGASYEQYF. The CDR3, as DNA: TGTGCCAGCAGCTTCGGCGGGGCCTCCTACGAGCAGTACTTC.

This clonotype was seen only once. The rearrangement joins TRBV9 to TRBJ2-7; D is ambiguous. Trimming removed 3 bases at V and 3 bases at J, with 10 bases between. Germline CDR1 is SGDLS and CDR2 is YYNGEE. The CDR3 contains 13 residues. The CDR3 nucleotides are TGTGCCAGCAGCGGGATCGACCGCTACGAGCAGTACTTC. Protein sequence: CASSGIDRYEQYF. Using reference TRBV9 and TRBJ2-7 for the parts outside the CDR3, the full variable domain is DSGVTQTPKHLITATGQRVTLRCSPRSGDLSVYWYQQSLDQGLQFLIQYYNGEERAKGNILERFSAQQFPDLHSELNLSSLELGDSALYFCASSGIDRYEQYFGPGTRLTVT.

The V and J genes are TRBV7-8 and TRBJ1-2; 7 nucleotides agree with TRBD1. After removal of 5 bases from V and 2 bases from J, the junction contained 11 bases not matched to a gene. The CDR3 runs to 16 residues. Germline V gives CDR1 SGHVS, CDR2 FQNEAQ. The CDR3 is CASSTRIPGQNYGYTF. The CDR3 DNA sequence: TGTGCCAGCAGCACCAGGATCCCGGGACAGAACTATGGCTACACCTTC.

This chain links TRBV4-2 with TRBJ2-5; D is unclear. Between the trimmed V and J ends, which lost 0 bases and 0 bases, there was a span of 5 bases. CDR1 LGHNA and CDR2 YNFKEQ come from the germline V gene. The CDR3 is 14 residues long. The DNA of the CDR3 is TGTGCCAGCAGCCAAGATCAGAACCAAGAGACCCAGTACTTC. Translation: CASSQDQNQETQYF.

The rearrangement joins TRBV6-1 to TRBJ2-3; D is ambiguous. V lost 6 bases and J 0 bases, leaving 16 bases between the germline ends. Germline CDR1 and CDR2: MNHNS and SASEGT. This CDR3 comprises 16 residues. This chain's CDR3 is CASSLRVVPSTDTQYF. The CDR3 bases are TGTGCCAGCAGCCTCCGGGTAGTACCTAGCACAGATACGCAGTATTTT.

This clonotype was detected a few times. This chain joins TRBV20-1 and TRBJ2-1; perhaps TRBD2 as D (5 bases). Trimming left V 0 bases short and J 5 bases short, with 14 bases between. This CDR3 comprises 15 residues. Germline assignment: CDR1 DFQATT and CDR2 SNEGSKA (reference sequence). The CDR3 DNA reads TGCAGTGCTAGAGATCCAACGGGATCCCACAATGAGCAGTTCTTC. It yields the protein CSARDPTGSHNEQFF.

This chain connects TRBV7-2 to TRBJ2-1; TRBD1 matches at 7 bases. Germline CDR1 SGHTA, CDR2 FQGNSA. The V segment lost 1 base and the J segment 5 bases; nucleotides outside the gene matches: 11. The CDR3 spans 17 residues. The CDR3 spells CASSLVSTTGSHNEQFF. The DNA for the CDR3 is TGTGCCAGCAGCTTAGTGTCTACGACAGGGTCCCACAATGAGCAGTTCTTC.

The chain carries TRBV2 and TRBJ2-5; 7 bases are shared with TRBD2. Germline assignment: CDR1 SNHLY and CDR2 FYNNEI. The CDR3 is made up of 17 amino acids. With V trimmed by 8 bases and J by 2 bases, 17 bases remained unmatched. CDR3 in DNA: TGTGCCAGCTTCTCCCCGGCGGGCGGGAGTCATCAAGAGACCCAGTACTTC. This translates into CASFSPAGGSHQETQYF.

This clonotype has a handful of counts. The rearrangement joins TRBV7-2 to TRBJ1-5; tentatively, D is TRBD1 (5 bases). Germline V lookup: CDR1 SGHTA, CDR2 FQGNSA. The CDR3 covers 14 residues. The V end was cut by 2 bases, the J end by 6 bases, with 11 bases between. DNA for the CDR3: TGTGCCAGCAGCTTACAGGGAGGTAGTCAGCCCCAGCATTTT. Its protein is CASSLQGGSQPQHF.

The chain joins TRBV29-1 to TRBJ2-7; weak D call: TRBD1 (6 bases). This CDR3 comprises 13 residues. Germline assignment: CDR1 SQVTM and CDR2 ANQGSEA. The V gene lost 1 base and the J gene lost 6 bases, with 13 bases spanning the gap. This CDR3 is CSVEGPWGREQYF. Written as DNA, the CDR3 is TGCAGCGTTGAAGGACCGTGGGGGCGCGAGCAGTACTTC.

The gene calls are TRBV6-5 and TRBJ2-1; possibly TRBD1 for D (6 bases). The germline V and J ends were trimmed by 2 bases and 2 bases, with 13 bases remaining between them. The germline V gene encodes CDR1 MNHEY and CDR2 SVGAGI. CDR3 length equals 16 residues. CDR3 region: CASSYRDTRPYNEQFF. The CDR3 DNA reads TGTGCCAGCAGTTACCGGGACACTAGACCCTACAATGAGCAGTTCTTC.

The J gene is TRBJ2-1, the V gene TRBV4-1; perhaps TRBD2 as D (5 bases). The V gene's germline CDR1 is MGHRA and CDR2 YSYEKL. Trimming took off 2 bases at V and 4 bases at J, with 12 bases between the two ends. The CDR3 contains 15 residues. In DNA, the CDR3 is TGCGCCAGCAGCCAATTCCGTGGGAGTTACAATGAGCAGTTCTTC. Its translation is CASSQFRGSYNEQFF.

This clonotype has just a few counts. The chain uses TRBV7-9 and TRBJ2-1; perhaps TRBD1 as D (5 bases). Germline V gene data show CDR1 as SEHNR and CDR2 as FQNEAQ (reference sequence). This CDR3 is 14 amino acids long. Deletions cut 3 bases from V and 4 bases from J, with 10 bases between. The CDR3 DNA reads TGTGCCAGCAGCTTGACAGTAACTTACAATGAGCAGTTCTTC. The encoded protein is CASSLTVTYNEQFF.

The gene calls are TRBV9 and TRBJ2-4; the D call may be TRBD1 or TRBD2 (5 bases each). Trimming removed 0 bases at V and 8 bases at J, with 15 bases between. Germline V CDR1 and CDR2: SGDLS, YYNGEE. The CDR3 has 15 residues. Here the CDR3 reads CASSVGWGMSHIQYF. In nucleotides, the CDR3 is TGTGCCAGCAGCGTAGGATGGGGGATGTCGCACATTCAGTACTTC.

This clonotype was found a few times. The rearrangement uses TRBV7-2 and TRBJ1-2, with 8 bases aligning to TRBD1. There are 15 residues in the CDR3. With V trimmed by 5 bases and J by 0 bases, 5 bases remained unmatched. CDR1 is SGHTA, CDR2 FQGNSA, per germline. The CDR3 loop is CASSRQGRTNYGYTF. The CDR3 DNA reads TGTGCCAGCAGCCGACAGGGGCGAACTAACTATGGCTACACCTTC.

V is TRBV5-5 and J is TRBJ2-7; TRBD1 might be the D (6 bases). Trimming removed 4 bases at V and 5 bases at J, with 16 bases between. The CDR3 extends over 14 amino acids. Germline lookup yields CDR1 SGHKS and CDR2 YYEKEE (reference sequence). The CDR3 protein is CASSPGQGYDEQYF. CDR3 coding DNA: TGTGCCAGCAGCCCCGGGCAGGGGTACGACGAGCAGTACTTC.

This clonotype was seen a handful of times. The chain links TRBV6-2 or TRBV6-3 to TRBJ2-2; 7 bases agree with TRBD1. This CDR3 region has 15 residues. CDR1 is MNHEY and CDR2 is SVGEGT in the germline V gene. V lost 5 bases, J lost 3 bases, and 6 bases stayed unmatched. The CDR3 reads CASSGRDSYTGELFF. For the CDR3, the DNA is TGTGCCAGCAGTGGCCGGGACAGCTACACCGGGGAGCTGTTTTTT.

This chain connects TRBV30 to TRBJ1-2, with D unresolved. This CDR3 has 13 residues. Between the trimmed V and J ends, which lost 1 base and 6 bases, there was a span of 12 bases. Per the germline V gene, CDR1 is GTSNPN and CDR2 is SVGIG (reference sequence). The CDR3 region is CAWSGLTVNGYTF. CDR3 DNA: TGTGCCTGGAGTGGACTAACCGTGAATGGCTACACCTTC.

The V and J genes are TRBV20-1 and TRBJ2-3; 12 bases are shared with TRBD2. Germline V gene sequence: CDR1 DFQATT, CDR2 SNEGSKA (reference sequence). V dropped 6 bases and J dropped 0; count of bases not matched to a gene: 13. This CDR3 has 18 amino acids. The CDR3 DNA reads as TGCAGTGCCAGTGAAGCTAGCGGGAGGGCCGCTAGCACAGATACGCAGTATTTT. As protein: CSASEASGRAASTDTQYF.

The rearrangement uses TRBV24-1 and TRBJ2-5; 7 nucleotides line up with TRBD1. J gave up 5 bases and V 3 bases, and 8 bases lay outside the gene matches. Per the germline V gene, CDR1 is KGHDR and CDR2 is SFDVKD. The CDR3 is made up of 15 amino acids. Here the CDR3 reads CATSDPQGGLETQYF. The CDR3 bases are TGTGCCACCAGTGATCCCCAAGGGGGCTTGGAGACCCAGTACTTC.